This T cell receptor (beta chain) was documented in a study of shared clonotypes between healthy human individuals. General study findings and limits: The sampled material consisted only of blood, and tissue repertoires are likely to differ. Generally, naive subsets (rather than memory subsets) showed larger estimated richness. Lower generation probabilities were found for non-shared clonotypes than for those shared by all four donors. Naive CD4 clonotype sharing across a handful of donors was roughly 5%.

Here immunoSEQ multiplex PCR was the method, and the copy in TCRdb shows in-frame clones only, minus some. The top ten hold approximately 0.4% of the sample, which has 1,400,000 or so clones, around 98.5% seen once. Of note for this clone: Its antigen remains unknown.

The trim removed 3 bases at V and 0 bases at J, leaving 4 bases unmatched. The CDR3 consists of 18 residues. The germline V gene encodes CDR1 SGHRS and CDR2 YFSETQ. Material: naive CD4+ T cells sorted from blood. Subset here: CD45RA+ positively selected. This TCR derives from a man aged 25-45 years in good health. The V and J genes are TRBV5-1 and TRBJ2-1, with 15 nucleotides matching TRBD2. CDR3 loop: CASSSGLAGGVSYNEQFF. For the CDR3, the DNA is TGCGCCAGCAGCTCAGGACTAGCGGGAGGGGTCTCCTACAATGAGCAGTTCTTC.